This T cell receptor (beta chain) is from a study of CXCR3-negative and CXCR3-positive naive CD8 T cells. Germline V gene lookup returns CDR1 SQVTM and CDR2 ANQGSEA. The CDR3 runs 11 residues. Study-wide findings and caveats: Memory CD8+ cells showed much lower diversity, while both naive subsets were comparably high.

On this clonotype itself: Its antigen is unknown.

The authors made the TRB cDNA libraries by 5' RACE using UMI labels. From the 5' RACE reads, TCRdb lists one entry per CDR3 protein and no DNA. Here the sample table reports about 80,000 distinct CDR3 sequences. The sequenced material came from naive CXCR3- CD8+ T cells from blood. Subset noted: CD45RO-CCR7+CD27+CD95- naive CD8+ T cells lacking CXCR3 (TNR3-). This TCR came from a human donor in good health. Some clones in this sample may be carry-over from other donors' samples. The chain links TRBV29-1 to TRBJ2-7. CDR3 sequence reads: CSVLRDYEQYF.